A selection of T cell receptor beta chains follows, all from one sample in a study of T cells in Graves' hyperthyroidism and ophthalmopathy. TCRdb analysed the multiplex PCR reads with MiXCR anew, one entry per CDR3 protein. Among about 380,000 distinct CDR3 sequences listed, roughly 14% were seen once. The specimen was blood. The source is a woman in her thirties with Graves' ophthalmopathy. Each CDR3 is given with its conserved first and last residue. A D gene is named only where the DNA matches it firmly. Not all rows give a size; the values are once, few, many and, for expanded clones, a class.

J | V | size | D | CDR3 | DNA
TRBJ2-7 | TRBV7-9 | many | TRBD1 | CASSLPIGTGSYEQYF | TGTGCCAGCAGCTTACCCATCGGGACAGGCTCCTACGAGCAGTACTTC
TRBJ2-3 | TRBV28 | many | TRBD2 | CASSLGGGPLDTQYF | TGTGCCAGCAGTTTAGGCGGGGGGCCTCTAGATACGCAGTATTTT
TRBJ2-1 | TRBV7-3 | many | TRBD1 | CASSLTGQATYNEQFF | TGTGCCAGCAGCTTAACGGGACAGGCAACTTACAATGAGCAGTTCTTC
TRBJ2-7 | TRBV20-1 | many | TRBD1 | CSGEVRQGTYEQYF | TGCAGTGGCGAAGTCCGACAGGGAACCTACGAGCAGTACTTC
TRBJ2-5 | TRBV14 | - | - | CASSQTYKETQYF | TGTGCCAGCAGCCAAACATATAAAGAGACCCAGTACTTC
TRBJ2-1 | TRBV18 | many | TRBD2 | CASSGIAGDSYNEQFF | TGTGCCAGCTCAGGTATAGCGGGGGACTCCTACAATGAGCAGTTCTTC
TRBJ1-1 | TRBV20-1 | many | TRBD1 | CSAPGQGLSEAFF | TGCAGTGCCCCGGGACAGGGTTTGTCTGAAGCTTTCTTT
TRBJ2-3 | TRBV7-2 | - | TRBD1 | CASSTLGQGNTDTQYF | TGTGCCAGCAGCACCCTGGGACAGGGAAACACAGATACGCAGTATTTT
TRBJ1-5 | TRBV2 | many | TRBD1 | CASSTGTGTLQPQHF | TGTGCCAGCAGTACGGGGACAGGGACTCTTCAGCCCCAGCATTTT
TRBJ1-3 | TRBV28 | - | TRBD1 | CASSQTGGHSGNTIYF | TGTGCCAGCAGCCAGACAGGGGGTCACTCTGGAAACACCATATATTTT
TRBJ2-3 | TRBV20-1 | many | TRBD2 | CSARVLGAGGGTDTQYF | TGCAGTGCTAGAGTTTTGGGCGCGGGGGGGGGCACAGATACGCAGTATTTT
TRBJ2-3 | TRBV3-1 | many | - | CASSPRIRLTDTQYF | TGTGCCAGCAGCCCGCGGATACGGCTGACAGATACGCAGTATTTT
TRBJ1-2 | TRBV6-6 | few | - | CASSYGLQANYGYTF | TGTGCCAGCAGTTACGGTTTGCAAGCTAACTATGGCTACACCTTC
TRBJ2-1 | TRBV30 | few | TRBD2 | CAILAGGYNEQFF | TGTGCCATCCTCGCGGGGGGCTACAATGAGCAGTTCTTC
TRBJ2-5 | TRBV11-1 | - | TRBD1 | CASSTGVGQVETQYF | TGTGCCAGCAGCACAGGGGTTGGGCAGGTAGAGACCCAGTACTTC
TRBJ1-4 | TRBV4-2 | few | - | CASSQEAGVSEKLFF | TGTGCCAGCAGCCAAGAGGCAGGGGTTAGCGAAAAACTGTTTTTT
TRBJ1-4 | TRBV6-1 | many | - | CASSLTWGAREKLFF | TGTGCCAGCAGTCTCACCTGGGGCGCTAGGGAAAAACTGTTTTTT
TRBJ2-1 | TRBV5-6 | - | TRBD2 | CASSLGPLAGGNEQFF | TGTGCCAGCAGCTTAGGGCCCCTAGCGGGGGGGAATGAGCAGTTCTTC
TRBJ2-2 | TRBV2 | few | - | CASSVDTMGTGELFF | TGTGCCAGCAGTGTGGACACCATGGGAACCGGGGAGCTGTTTTTT
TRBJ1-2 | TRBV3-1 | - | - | CASSLAAGGKGGYTF | TGTGCCAGCAGCTTAGCGGCGGGGGGCAAAGGAGGCTACACCTTC
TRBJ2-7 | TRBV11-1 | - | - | CASSFQVGRHLYEQYF | TGTGCCAGCAGCTTTCAGGTGGGACGGCATCTCTACGAGCAGTACTTC
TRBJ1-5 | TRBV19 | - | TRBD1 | CASRETGVSGPQHF | TGTGCCAGTAGGGAGACAGGGGTTTCGGGGCCCCAGCATTTT
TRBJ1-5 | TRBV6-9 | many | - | CAPSGKQALGSNQPQHF | TGTGCCCCTAGCGGGAAACAGGCCCTGGGTAGCAATCAGCCCCAGCATTTT
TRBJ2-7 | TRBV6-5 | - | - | CASSYRASAEQYF | TGTGCCAGCAGTTATAGGGCTAGCGCCGAGCAGTACTTC
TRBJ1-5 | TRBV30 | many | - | CAWGQGGSQPQHF | TGTGCCTGGGGTCAGGGTGGAAGCCAGCCCCAGCATTTT
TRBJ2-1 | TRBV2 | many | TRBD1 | CASLLGGGQGEQFF | TGTGCCAGCCTCCTGGGGGGGGGACAGGGTGAGCAGTTCTTC
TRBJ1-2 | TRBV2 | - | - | CATTISYGTTHYGYTF | TGTGCCACCACCATATCCTATGGGACCACTCACTATGGCTACACCTTC
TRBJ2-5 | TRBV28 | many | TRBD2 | CASSASVAGGFWETQYF | TGTGCCAGCAGTGCCTCCGTAGCGGGGGGTTTTTGGGAGACCCAGTACTTC
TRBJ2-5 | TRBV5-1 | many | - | CASRGGQEALASRETQYF | TGCGCCAGCAGAGGGGGGCAGGAGGCTCTCGCGTCTCGGGAGACCCAGTACTTC
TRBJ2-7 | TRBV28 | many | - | CASSLRGTRSYEQYF | TGTGCCAGCAGTTTACGCGGGACGAGGTCCTACGAGCAGTACTTC
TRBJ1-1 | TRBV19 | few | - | CASSNGEVNTEAFF | TGTGCCAGTAGTAATGGAGAAGTGAACACTGAAGCTTTCTTT
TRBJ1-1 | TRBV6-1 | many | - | CASRLGQNTEAFF | TGTGCCAGCAGGCTGGGACAGAACACTGAAGCTTTCTTT
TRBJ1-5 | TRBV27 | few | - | CASSRNLLNQPQHF | TGTGCCAGCTCCAGGAATTTGTTGAATCAGCCCCAGCATTTT
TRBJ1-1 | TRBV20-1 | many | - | CSAEKTLSTEAFF | TGCAGTGCCGAGAAAACCCTGAGCACTGAAGCTTTCTTT
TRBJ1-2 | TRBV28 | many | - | CASTLGGNGYTF | TGTGCCAGCACTCTGGGGGGAAATGGCTACACCTTC
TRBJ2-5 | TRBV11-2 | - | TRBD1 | CASSFETGGETQYF | TGTGCCAGCAGCTTCGAAACAGGGGGGGAGACCCAGTACTTC
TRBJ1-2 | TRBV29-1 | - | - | CSVELGGYGYTF | TGCAGCGTTGAACTAGGGGGCTATGGCTACACCTTC
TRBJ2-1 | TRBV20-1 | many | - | CRPFFWTPYNEQFF | TGCAGGCCGTTTTTCTGGACACCGTACAATGAGCAGTTCTTC
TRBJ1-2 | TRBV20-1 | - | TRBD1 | CSAWAGTALRGYTF | TGCAGTGCTTGGGCCGGGACAGCTCTAAGGGGCTACACCTTC
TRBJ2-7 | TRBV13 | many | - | CASSLHREALSYEQYF | TGTGCCAGCAGCTTACATAGGGAGGCGCTTTCCTACGAGCAGTACTTC
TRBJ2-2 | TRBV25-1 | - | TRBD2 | CASSEYYAPLAGGNTGELFF | TGTGCCAGCAGTGAATACTACGCCCCACTAGCGGGGGGGAACACCGGGGAGCTGTTTTTT
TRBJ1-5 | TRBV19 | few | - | CASSMSGYSNQPQHF | TGTGCCAGTAGTATGTCCGGCTATAGCAATCAGCCCCAGCATTTT
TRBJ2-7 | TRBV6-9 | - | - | CASRYSSGASYEQYF | TGTGCCAGCAGGTATTCGAGTGGCGCCAGCTACGAGCAGTACTTC
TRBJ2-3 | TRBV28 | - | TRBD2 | CASTSGGLTDTQYF | TGTGCCAGCACTAGCGGGGGGTTAACAGATACGCAGTATTTT
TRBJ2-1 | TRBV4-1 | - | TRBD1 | CASSLRAGGPRPYNEQFF | TGCGCCAGCAGCCTACGAGCAGGGGGCCCAAGACCTTACAATGAGCAGTTCTTC
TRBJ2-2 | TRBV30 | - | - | CAWRVPGTGELFF | TGTGCCTGGAGAGTTCCGGGGACCGGGGAGCTGTTTTTT
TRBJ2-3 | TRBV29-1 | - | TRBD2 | CSARTSGGATDTQYF | TGCAGCGCCCGGACTAGCGGGGGAGCCACAGATACGCAGTATTTT
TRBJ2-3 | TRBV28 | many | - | CASSFSSGYNTDTQYF | TGTGCCAGCAGCTTTAGTAGCGGATACAACACAGATACGCAGTATTTT
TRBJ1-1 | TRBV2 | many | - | CASSDSGTEAFF | TGTGCCAGCAGTGATTCAGGGACTGAAGCTTTCTTT
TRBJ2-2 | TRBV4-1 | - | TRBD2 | CASSRSTSGAGAGELFF | TGCGCCAGCAGCCGGTCGACTAGCGGGGCGGGGGCCGGGGAGCTGTTTTTT
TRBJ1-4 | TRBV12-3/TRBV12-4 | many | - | CASSLSGFTSNEKLFF | TGTGCCAGCAGTTTGTCCGGGTTCACGAGCAATGAAAAACTGTTTTTT
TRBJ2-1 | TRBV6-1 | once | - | CASTSETFRSYNEQFF | TGTGCCAGCACCAGTGAGACATTTCGCTCCTACAATGAGCAGTTCTTC
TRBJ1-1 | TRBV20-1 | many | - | CSAAGGNTEAFF | TGCAGTGCCGCGGGGGGGAACACTGAAGCTTTCTTT
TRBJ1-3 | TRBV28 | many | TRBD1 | CASSLLTGTGGLSDGNTIYF | TGTGCCAGCAGTTTACTCACCGGGACAGGGGGTTTGTCGGATGGAAACACCATATATTTT